Here is one T cell receptor (beta chain) with its context. Trimming pared 0 bases from V and 3 bases from J, leaving 6 bases between. CDR1 LGHNA and CDR2 YNFKEQ come from the germline V gene. The length of the CDR3 is 14 residues. The data were taken from a study of blood T cell repertoires in COVID-19. Study-level background: The analysed material was cDNA or gDNA that came from T cells, B-cell-depleted T cells, or PBMCs.

In the source study's methods: Estimation of nucleated cell counts was performed using reference gene primer amplification. TCRdb's table, derived via immunoSEQ multiplex PCR, lists solely in-frame clones and lacks some. The V and J calls and the clone size are those of that table, but D and trimming were determined from the DNA. The table records 250,000 to 300,000 clones, around 83% of them present only once. This rearrangement joins TRBV4-2 to TRBJ1-5; D is unresolved. The TCR originated in a man between 18 and 35 years old with active or convalescent COVID-19. The sequencing input was peripheral blood. The CDR3 reads CASSQEDINQPQHF. DNA for the CDR3: TGTGCCAGCAGCCAAGAAGACATCAATCAGCCCCAGCATTTT.